This TCR beta chain emerged from a study of OX40 agonist ivuxolimab in advanced cancers. Study details: Males comprised around four fifths of the group, whose mean age was about 61 years (range roughly 20 to 85). Partial responses were achieved by three patients, one with hepatocellular carcinoma and two with cutaneous melanoma.

Repertoires were generated with immunoSEQ multiplex PCR, while TCRdb's copy carries only in-frame clones and drops some. The table shows around 68,000 clones, with approximately 81% occurring only once. This clone was counted once. Its target is not known. Regarding the study as a whole: The average count of expanded clones was higher among CD8+ T cells than among CD4+.

V lost 2 bases and J 6 bases, leaving 14 bases between the germline ends. Germline CDR1 and CDR2: MNHEY and SMNVEV (reference sequence). The CDR3 is 15 amino acids. This rearrangement joins TRBV27 to TRBJ2-1; unclear D gene. Source: CD4+ or CD8+ T cells sorted from blood, taken in a trial of the OX40 agonist ivuxolimab. This TCR derives from an adult with an advanced solid tumor such as melanoma, head and neck, liver or kidney cancer. The CDR3 bases are TGTGCCAGCAGTTTACAGCCATTTTTCAGCAATGAGCAGTTCTTC. It specifies CASSLQPFFSNEQFF.